These 14 T cell receptor beta chains originate from one sample sequenced in a study of blood T cell repertoires in COVID-19. Sequencing used immunoSEQ multiplex PCR; TCRdb keeps in-frame clones, though not all of them. Of a few hundred thousand clones listed, more than 75% are singletons. The sample comprised peripheral blood. The receptors were gathered from a man aged 45 to 65 with acute or convalescent COVID-19.

The V call is TRBV9, the J call TRBJ1-2, with D maybe TRBD1 (5 bases). V shed 6 bases and J shed 4 bases, with 16 bases lying between them. The length of the CDR3 is 14 residues. Germline CDR1 reads SGDLS; CDR2 reads YYNGEE. In DNA form, the CDR3 reads TGTGCCAGCACCGAGCTCGGGGGTGGCTATGGCTACACCTTC. Protein sequence: CASTELGGGYGYTF.

This chain's CDR3 is CAWSVRVGQPQHF. The DNA for the CDR3 is TGTGCCTGGAGTGTCCGGGTAGGTCAGCCCCAGCATTTT. The chain has TRBV30 and TRBJ1-5; D ambiguous. Germline lookup yields CDR1 GTSNPN and CDR2 SVGIG (reference sequence). Trimming took off 0 bases at V and 6 bases at J, with 9 bases between the two ends. The CDR3 extends over 13 amino acids.

This chain connects TRBV12-3 or TRBV12-4 to TRBJ1-3; D is perhaps TRBD1 (5 bases). Trimming stripped 3 bases from V and 7 bases from J, with 10 bases between. CDR3 size: 13 residues. CDR3 nucleotide sequence: TGTGCCAGCAGTTTGTGGGGGACTAACACCATATATTTT. It encodes CASSLWGTNTIYF.

The chain uses TRBV19 and TRBJ2-5, with 9 bases aligning to TRBD2. This CDR3 is built from 16 residues. CDR1 and CDR2 from the germline V gene are LNHDA and SQIVND (reference sequence). Germline trimming cut 1 base from V and 5 bases from J; bases unmatched to any gene: 8. The CDR3: CASSIGGAGGSETQYF. DNA of the CDR3: TGTGCCAGTAGTATAGGGGGCGCGGGGGGGTCGGAGACCCAGTACTTC. Using reference TRBV19 and TRBJ2-5 for the parts outside the CDR3, the full variable domain is DGGITQSPKYLFRKEGQNVTLSCEQNLNHDAMYWYRQDPGQGLRLIYYSQIVNDFQKGDIAEGYSVSREKKESFPLTVTSAQKNPTAFYLCASSIGGAGGSETQYFGPGTRLLVL.

This chain joins TRBV12-3 or TRBV12-4 and TRBJ1-2; no reliable D call. The CDR3 loop spans 11 amino acids. V lost 7 bases to trimming and J lost 3 bases, with 6 bases between them. The CDR3 region is CASTGDYGYTF. In nucleotides, the CDR3 is TGTGCCAGCACCGGGGACTATGGCTACACCTTC.

The V call is TRBV25-1, the J call TRBJ2-2, with D possibly TRBD2 on 7 matching bases. V was clipped by 6 bases and J by 6 bases, with 14 bases between them. Germline CDR1 and CDR2: MGHDK and SYGVNS. The length of the CDR3 is 14 residues. This CDR3 is CASRHREGAGELFF. The DNA for the CDR3 is TGTGCCAGCAGGCACAGGGAGGGCGCCGGGGAGCTGTTTTTT.

The count of this clone is one. The J gene is TRBJ1-6, the V gene TRBV7-9; no clear D. CDR1 is SEHNR and CDR2 is FQNEAQ in the germline V gene (reference sequence). The germline V and J ends were trimmed by 3 bases and 6 bases, with 12 bases remaining between them. The CDR3 has 15 amino acids. The CDR3 DNA is TGTGCCAGCAGCTTCGACGGACTTCTTAATTCACCCCTCCACTTT. This sequence encodes CASSFDGLLNSPLHF.

The chain links TRBV27 to TRBJ2-7, with 8 bases aligning to TRBD1. J lost 6 bases, V lost 4 bases, and 5 bases had no gene match. The CDR3 is 13 amino acids. Germline CDR1 and CDR2: MNHEY and SMNVEV (reference sequence). Written as DNA, the CDR3 is TGTGCCAGCAGTTCACAGGGGGTGGGCGAGCAGTACTTC. As protein: CASSSQGVGEQYF.

The chain employs TRBV5-1 and TRBJ1-1, with 8 positions matching TRBD1. Germline-derived CDR1 and CDR2 are SGHRS and YFSETQ. V was clipped by 2 bases and J by 8 bases; unmatched bases: 5. This CDR3 spans 13 amino acids. CDR3 coding DNA: TGCGCCAGCAGCTTTAGGACAGGGAAGGAAGCTTTCTTT. Protein sequence: CASSFRTGKEAFF.

This clone was detected once. This rearrangement joins TRBV6-1 to TRBJ1-1; 7 bases are a match to TRBD1. This CDR3 has 16 amino acids. The J segment lost 0 bases and the V segment lost 3 bases, leaving 7 bases of the junction unmatched. The germline V gene has CDR1 MNHNS and CDR2 SASEGT. CDR3 amino acids: CASSDPPGQMNTEAFF. CDR3 nucleotides: TGTGCCAGCAGTGATCCTCCGGGACAGATGAACACTGAAGCTTTCTTT.

This rearrangement joins TRBV5-5 to TRBJ2-3; 9 bases map to TRBD1. Trimming removed 4 bases from V and 2 bases from J; junction bases left unmatched: 8. Germline V CDR1 and CDR2: SGHKS, YYEKEE (reference sequence). The CDR3 spans 16 residues. The CDR3 here is CASSRGQGDNTDTQYF. In nucleotides, the CDR3 is TGTGCCAGCAGCCGGGGACAGGGAGATAACACAGATACGCAGTATTTT.

The rearrangement links TRBV2 to TRBJ1-1, with TRBD1 as a possible D gene (6 bases). Germline lookup yields CDR1 SNHLY and CDR2 FYNNEI. The CDR3 covers 12 residues. Trimming removed 7 bases from V and 1 base from J, with 7 bases in between. This chain's CDR3 is CASNRANTEAFF. Written as DNA, the CDR3 is TGTGCCAGCAACAGGGCGAACACTGAAGCTTTCTTT.

This rearrangement joins TRBV5-1 to TRBJ2-7; 8 bases are shared with TRBD1. The CDR3 totals 15 residues. The trim removed 3 bases at V and 6 bases at J, leaving 11 bases unmatched. Germline lookup yields CDR1 SGHRS and CDR2 YFSETQ. Here the CDR3 reads CASSSWDRFGSEQYF. In DNA, the CDR3 is TGCGCCAGCAGCTCCTGGGACAGGTTCGGTAGCGAGCAGTACTTC.

The rearrangement joins TRBV5-5 to TRBJ1-4, with 7 nucleotides matching TRBD1. The V segment lost 5 bases and the J segment 0 bases; nucleotides outside the gene matches: 4. The CDR3 is 15 residues long. Germline loops: CDR1 SGHKS, CDR2 YYEKEE (reference sequence). The CDR3, as DNA: TGTGCCAGCAGGCGAGGGACAGCAACTAATGAAAAACTGTTTTTT. The encoded protein is CASRRGTATNEKLFF.